The sequence of this T cell receptor (beta chain) was determined in a study of molecular identifiers for immune sequencing clone quantification listed by TCRdb under 2018. Regarding the complete study: In a replicate experiment, RNA from about 19,000 or 110,000 naive CD8 T cells was split into five aliquots, four of which were sequenced. The study was a methods study using CD8 T cells to benchmark molecular-identifier clustering-based TCR repertoire sequencing (MIDCIRS) and TCR RNA copy counting. On the study overall, not on this receptor specifically: In CMV-specific effector cells, clones with more than 20 RNA copies contained over 98% of molecules, whereas in naive cells such clones contained under 1% of molecules. When barcode sub-clustering was omitted, TCR diversity was inflated by chimeric consensus sequences, with chimeras reaching as high as 47%. Modeling indicated around 3 TCR RNA copies recovered per cell, compared with about 9.7 by digital PCR, which implies a capture efficiency of 25% to 35%. The naive libraries included spiked-in Jurkat TCR RNA (roughly nine copies' worth), and this Jurkat TCR RNA is not part of the donor repertoire. Even against a background of 800,000 to 1,000,000 naive CD8 T cells, spiked-in Jurkat TCR RNA amounting to a single cell's worth was reported to be detectable. Highly expanded clone sizes could be underestimated because identical TCR molecules may share a barcode.

As to this clonotype: Its antigen has not been determined. Lacking the conserved final phenylalanine or tryptophan, this CDR3 likely reflects a read error.

Receptor amplification or capture employed PCR. Reads for this sample came from a NextSeq 500. Bulk TCR libraries were prepared as previously described, using TCR primers listed in Table S5. The Qiagen AllPrep DNA/RNA kit was used to purify total RNA. Reads from multiple sequencing runs of the same library were pooled before analysis. In the source study's methods: Reads were retained only if the reads had an exact TCR constant sequence, and the retained reads were trimmed to 150 nt and grouped according to their 12-nt molecular barcodes. Within each barcode group, reads were sub-clustered at a 15% Levenshtein threshold, and quality-weighted consensus sequences were built per RNA molecule. Non-functional sequences were removed, as were lower-count sequences one edit away from another. Based on fitting two negative binomial distributions, any barcode sub-cluster with under 20% of the maximum read count was discarded. Starting from the raw public reads, TCRdb applied fastp trimming at Q25, assembled clones with MiXCR and retained in-frame beta chains. Each record represents a unique CDR3 protein, reported with the most common genes and DNA among its rows. Here the V and J calls rest on TCRdb's processing, not on the authors' analysis. This sample is represented by about half a million distinct CDR3 sequences; about 26% of them were singletons. The ten largest clones add up to about 0.75% of the sample.

Ends included, the CDR3 has 16 residues. Only the CDR3 DNA stays, 48 bases, in frame from base 1. V and J lose 4 bases and 4 bases, and a span of 20 bases separates them. CDR1 and CDR2 (LNHDA, SQIVND) derive from the germline V gene (reference sequence). Naive CD8 T cell libraries were made from 20,000 to 1,000,000 sorted cells using 10%, 30% or 50% of purified RNA. Naive CD8 T cells, defined as CD8+CD4-CCR7+CD45RA+, were FACS-sorted into RLT Plus buffer on a BD FACSAria II. To test detection sensitivity, Jurkat RNA equivalent to more than 9 TCR copies was spiked into samples of roughly 18,000-1,000,000 naive CD8 T cells. CD8 T cells were enriched with RosetteSep CD8+ T Cell Enrichment Cocktail and Ficoll-Paque, followed by ACK red cell lysis.

The chain uses TRBV19 and TRBJ2-7, with TRBD2 as a weak D call on 5 bases. This TCR derives from a human donor in good health. Some libraries in this study had Jurkat cell RNA spiked in. The specimen sequenced was naive CD8+ T cells from blood, with Jurkat cell RNA spiked in. What the cell subset or site label conveys for this sample: FACS-sorted CD8+CD4-CCR7+CD45RA+ naive T cells. The CDR3 protein: CASSKVGTGTLYEQYL. The nucleotide sequence reads as follows: TGTGCCAGTAGTAAGGTGGGCACGGGAACTCTATACGAGCAGTACCTC.